This is a list of T cell receptor beta chains from one sample in a study of beta chain features in type 1 diabetes. Libraries were prepared by immunoSEQ multiplex PCR; TCRdb keeps only in-frame clonotypes and omits some of them. The data hold under 250,000 clones, with approximately 11% observed a single time. The sequencing sample was made of central memory CD4+ T cells from blood. These receptors all come from a man in his late teens or twenties in good health. Both conserved end residues are trimmed from each CDR3. Fields, in order: J gene, V gene, CDR3 protein.

j_call: TRBJ2-1
v_call: TRBV11-3
cdr3_aa: ASSTRTAFYNEQF

j_call: TRBJ2-5
v_call: TRBV7-9
cdr3_aa: ASSLPERGQETQY

j_call: TRBJ2-3
v_call: TRBV25-1
cdr3_aa: ASSPWTGLTDTQY

j_call: TRBJ1-5
v_call: TRBV29-1
cdr3_aa: SVGTVGEPQH

j_call: TRBJ1-5
v_call: TRBV4-2
cdr3_aa: ASSRGTRENQPQH

j_call: TRBJ1-1
v_call: TRBV5-4
cdr3_aa: ASSLTGVATEAF

j_call: TRBJ2-1
v_call: TRBV5-1
cdr3_aa: ASSPLGSSNEQF

j_call: TRBJ1-5
v_call: TRBV30
cdr3_aa: AWNQANSNQPQH

j_call: TRBJ2-7
v_call: TRBV7-2
cdr3_aa: ASSLAVSSYEQY

j_call: TRBJ1-2
v_call: TRBV29-1
cdr3_aa: SVEGRGYGYT

j_call: TRBJ1-2
v_call: TRBV7-9
cdr3_aa: ASSFRGANYGYT

j_call: TRBJ1-6
v_call: TRBV30
cdr3_aa: AWSVGDDSPLH

j_call: TRBJ2-1
v_call: TRBV5-1
cdr3_aa: ASSLQYNYNEQF

j_call: TRBJ1-1
v_call: TRBV18
cdr3_aa: ASSPYITGANTEAF

j_call: TRBJ2-1
v_call: TRBV2
cdr3_aa: ASSNPGTSGSSNF

j_call: TRBJ2-7
v_call: TRBV9
cdr3_aa: ASSLGHSYEQY

j_call: TRBJ2-7
v_call: TRBV30
cdr3_aa: AWSWGGSSYEQY

j_call: TRBJ1-5
v_call: TRBV15
cdr3_aa: ATSRDRGGANQPQH

j_call: TRBJ1-5
v_call: TRBV10-3
cdr3_aa: AISDHTGVNQPQH

j_call: TRBJ2-1
v_call: TRBV7-2
cdr3_aa: ASSYGGGSNEQF

j_call: TRBJ2-1
v_call: TRBV18
cdr3_aa: ASSPWGELNNEQF

j_call: TRBJ2-1
v_call: TRBV30
cdr3_aa: AWSVQVNEQF

j_call: TRBJ1-2
v_call: TRBV19
cdr3_aa: ASRTGTYGYT

j_call: TRBJ2-3
v_call: TRBV27
cdr3_aa: ASSLLASGRRAQY

j_call: TRBJ2-1
v_call: TRBV5-6
cdr3_aa: ASSFGDGDF

j_call: TRBJ2-2
v_call: TRBV5-1
cdr3_aa: ASSFWTAGMNTGELF

j_call: TRBJ2-7
v_call: TRBV27
cdr3_aa: ASSLNSGSFLEQY

j_call: TRBJ2-1
v_call: TRBV6-1
cdr3_aa: ASSFSSEQF

j_call: TRBJ1-2
v_call: TRBV5-1
cdr3_aa: ASSLAPELYGYT

j_call: TRBJ2-7
v_call: TRBV9
cdr3_aa: ASSVGTGASSYEQY

j_call: TRBJ2-7
v_call: TRBV6-5
cdr3_aa: ASSYGGLAGEQY

j_call: TRBJ2-1
v_call: TRBV7-7
cdr3_aa: ASSLSFGDEQF

j_call: TRBJ1-5
v_call: TRBV7-2
cdr3_aa: ASSLDGQPQH

j_call: TRBJ1-3
v_call: TRBV15
cdr3_aa: ATSREAGGGNTIY

j_call: TRBJ2-5
v_call: TRBV6-6
cdr3_aa: ASSYRTGGQETQY

j_call: TRBJ2-5
v_call: TRBV2
cdr3_aa: ASGGNQETQY

j_call: TRBJ2-7
v_call: TRBV7-9
cdr3_aa: ASSHQYEQY

j_call: TRBJ2-1
v_call: TRBV6-1
cdr3_aa: ASRGAGASYNEQF

j_call: TRBJ2-2
v_call: TRBV15
cdr3_aa: ATSRPLGTSSGNTGELF

j_call: TRBJ1-5
v_call: TRBV5-1
cdr3_aa: ASSAMTDQPQH

j_call: TRBJ2-5
v_call: TRBV30
cdr3_aa: ATYRTSETQY